The clone carrying this TCR beta chain came up a few times. Its antigen is currently unknown. This specimen comes from a study of identical twins. The study's findings and limits: Abundant beta clonotypes from cord blood had fewer insertions, unlike memory repertoires, which showed none. Models underestimated out-of-frame TCR alpha sharing in monozygotic twins.

Each CDR3 protein is one row after TCRdb ran MiXCR on the 5' RACE reads. The table includes approximately 700,000 distinct CDR3 sequences, about 18% detected once. The CDR3 is 15 residues long. Trimming took off 5 bases at V and 3 bases at J, with 14 bases between the two ends. The same sample was also studied in work on T cells expressing NK-cell markers. That source reports: It was sorted CD3+CD56-NKG2C+, CD3+CD56+NKG2C- and CD3+CD56+NKG2C+ T cells that provided the TCR beta repertoires. For over 5 donors, the dominant NKG2C+ clonotypes made up roughly 1.0-7.0% of their CD8+ T cells.

The material sequenced was PBMCs. The chain combines TRBV12-3 or TRBV12-4 with TRBJ1-5, with a possible D match to TRBD1 (5 bases). This TCR came from a woman between 18 and 30 years old in good health. The CDR3 region has the DNA TGTGCCAGCAGTCCATCGGGACGCAACAATCAGCCCCAGCATTTT. It codes for CASSPSGRNNQPQHF.